The 22 T cell receptor beta chains presented below share a single source sample, sequenced in a study. TCRdb used MiXCR to reprocess the 5' RACE reads, holding one entry per CDR3 protein. Of just under 65,000 distinct CDR3 sequences in the sample, about 20% were seen once. Sequencing input: memory CD4+ T cells sorted from a lymph node. Regarding subset: memory CD4+ T cells, CD4+CD45RO+CD25-. All receptors derive from a female donor with breast cancer.

This chain connects TRBV5-1 to TRBJ1-1; D is undetermined. The CDR3 is made up of 14 amino acids. CDR1 SGHRS and CDR2 YFSETQ come from the germline V gene. With 2 bases removed from V and 1 base from J, the gap between germline ends came to 9 bases. The CDR3 region is CASSLIPGNTEAFF. CDR3 DNA sequence: TGCGCCAGCAGCTTAATCCCGGGGAACACTGAAGCTTTCTTT.

V and J are TRBV12-3 or TRBV12-4 and TRBJ2-1; 11 bases are shared with TRBD2. V trimming: 3 bases; J trimming: 9 bases; junction bases outside the gene matches: 10. The CDR3 contains 16 residues. CDR3 nucleotide sequence: TGTGCCAGCAGTTTTGGTAGCGGGAGGGCCTATATTGAGCAGTTCTTC. This gives the protein CASSFGSGRAYIEQFF.

As concerns this clonotype: This CDR3 fails to terminate in the conserved phenylalanine or tryptophan, so it likely reflects a read error. The rearrangement uses TRBV27 and TRBJ1-2; 7 nucleotides line up with TRBD1. The germline V gene encodes CDR1 MNHEY and CDR2 SMNVEV (reference sequence). The J segment lost 4 bases and the V segment lost 3 bases, leaving 5 bases of the junction unmatched. The CDR3 consists of 14 residues. The CDR3 DNA sequence: TGTGCCAGCAGTTTTTGGGACAGCCCCTATGGCTACACCCTC. It specifies CASSFWDSPYGYTL.

The J gene is TRBJ1-3, the V gene TRBV5-1; TRBD1 might be the D (6 bases). V dropped 0 bases and J dropped 4 bases, with 14 bases sitting between them. CDR3 length equals 16 residues. CDR1 SGHRS and CDR2 YFSETQ come from the germline V gene. CDR3 region: CASSLAGPQGGNTIYF. The CDR3 nucleotides are TGCGCCAGCAGCTTGGCCGGACCCCAGGGGGGAAACACCATATATTTT.

This clonotype was counted a few times. This sequence joins TRBV20-1 and TRBJ2-7; D ambiguous. V was pared by 4 bases and J by 0 bases, with 10 bases between. Germline V CDR1 and CDR2: DFQATT, SNEGSKA (reference sequence). The CDR3 runs to 13 residues. The CDR3 here is CSATQTHSYEQYF. The CDR3 nucleotides read TGCAGTGCTACCCAGACTCACTCCTACGAGCAGTACTTC.

This clonotype was found a few times. V usage is TRBV6-1 and J usage is TRBJ2-7; D gene ambiguous. The CDR3 runs 12 residues. The germline V gene has CDR1 MNHNS and CDR2 SASEGT. The CDR3 coding sequence is TGTGCGATCGGTCTGAGCTCCTACGAGCAGTACTTC. As protein: CAIGLSSYEQYF.

V gene TRBV6-6 combines with J gene TRBJ2-1; D is unclear. V was cut by 6 bases and J by 7 bases, with 7 bases left in between. CDR3 length equals 11 residues. Germline V gives CDR1 MNHNY, CDR2 SVGAGI (reference sequence). The CDR3 coding sequence is TGTGCCAGCAGCCTGTCAAATGAGCAGTTCTTC. It codes for CASSLSNEQFF.

In its sample, this clonotype was seen a few times. The chain has TRBV6-1 and TRBJ2-7, with a weak D call TRBD1 (6 bases). The germline V gene has CDR1 MNHNS and CDR2 SASEGT. This CDR3 is built from 13 residues. The V and J ends lost 3 bases and 6 bases respectively, with 12 bases between them. The CDR3 DNA follows: TGTGCCAGCAGTGACTACAGGGTTGGCGAGCAGTACTTC. This sequence encodes CASSDYRVGEQYF.

The chain uses TRBV19 and TRBJ1-3, with 8 bases lining up with TRBD1. The CDR3 has 12 amino acids. Germline CDR1 is LNHDA and CDR2 is SQIVND (reference sequence). Trimming at V came to 10 bases and at J to 3 bases, leaving 2 bases not matched to a gene. The CDR3 loop reads CATGQGGNTIYF. CDR3 DNA: TGTGCCACCGGACAGGGTGGAAACACCATATATTTT.

This clonotype came up many times. This rearrangement joins TRBV4-3 to TRBJ2-7; possible D gene TRBD2, 6 bases. This CDR3 region has 16 residues. Between the trimmed V and J ends, which lost 0 bases and 2 bases, there was a span of 14 bases. CDR1 and CDR2 from the germline V gene are LGHNA and YSLEER. CDR3 sequence reads: CASSQDTREWAYEQYF. The CDR3 DNA is TGCGCCAGCAGCCAAGATACCCGGGAGTGGGCCTACGAGCAGTACTTC.

This clonotype was seen more than once but under ten times. This chain joins TRBV18 and TRBJ2-5; D not certain. V lost 0 bases, J lost 4 bases, and 6 bases lay in between. This CDR3 has 13 amino acids. The germline CDR1 and CDR2 sequences are KGHSH and LQKENI. The CDR3 nucleotides are TGTGCCAGCTCACCACCGGGCCCAGAGACCCAGTACTTC. Translated, it gives CASSPPGPETQYF.

This clonotype was picked up a small number of times. The V gene is TRBV20-1, the J gene TRBJ2-7; 12 bases agree with TRBD2. Germline lookup yields CDR1 DFQATT and CDR2 SNEGSKA (reference sequence). The junction had 4 bases not matched to a gene; V was cut back by 5 bases and J by 5 bases. The CDR3 contains 13 residues. The CDR3 sequence is CSAPTSGRNEQYF. DNA of the CDR3: TGCAGTGCTCCGACTAGCGGGAGAAACGAGCAGTACTTC.

This clonotype was counted many times. CDR3 nucleotide sequence: TGCGCCAGCCAGGACGCAGTAGAATACGAGCAGTACTTC. Protein product: CASQDAVEYEQYF. The genes are TRBV5-1 and TRBJ2-7; no firm D call. Trimming removed 7 bases from V and 4 bases from J, with 15 bases in between. Germline-derived CDR1 and CDR2 are SGHRS and YFSETQ. This CDR3 is 13 amino acids long.

The V gene is TRBV5-6, the J gene TRBJ1-2; D possibly corresponds to TRBD1 (5 bases). V was cut by 3 bases and J by 5 bases, with 14 bases left in between. Per germline, CDR1 SGHDT and CDR2 YYEEEE. The CDR3 covers 14 residues. The CDR3 loop reads CASSSPGAGYGYTF. The CDR3 bases are TGTGCCAGCAGCTCGCCCGGGGCAGGTTATGGCTACACCTTC.

This clonotype has only one observation. The rearrangement joins TRBV5-4 to TRBJ1-2, with a possible D match to TRBD1 (6 bases). This CDR3 spans 13 amino acids. Germline CDR1 SGHNT, CDR2 YYREEE (reference sequence). The V end lost 5 bases, the J end lost 3 bases, and 11 bases lay between the germline ends. The CDR3 protein is CASSQWTDYGYTF. CDR3 DNA sequence: TGTGCCAGCAGTCAATGGACAGACTATGGCTACACCTTC.

This clonotype was seen repeatedly, ten times or more. V and J are TRBV7-8 and TRBJ2-3; a possible D gene is TRBD1 (7 bases). Germline V CDR1 and CDR2: SGHVS, FQNEAQ. Deletions cut 5 bases from V and 2 bases from J, with 11 bases between. The CDR3 sequence is 14 residues long. The CDR3 DNA reads TGTGCCAGCAGCCGCGGGACAGTCACAGATACGCAGTATTTT. This translates into CASSRGTVTDTQYF.

This clonotype was recorded a few times. This chain's CDR3 is CASSAYLETVSYGYTF. The CDR3 DNA reads as TGTGCCAGCAGCGCCTACCTTGAGACAGTTTCCTATGGCTACACCTTC. The chain couples TRBV7-2 to TRBJ1-2; perhaps TRBD1 as D (5 bases). Germline V gene data show CDR1 as SGHTA and CDR2 as FQGNSA. The V gene lost 5 bases and the J gene lost 4 bases, with 20 bases spanning the gap. The CDR3 is 16 amino acids.

In the case of this clonotype: This may be a read error, as it is one base from a much larger clone. The CDR3 nucleotides read TGTGCCAGCAGCGCTGCGGTGAGCACAGATACGCAGTATTTT. Translated, it gives CASSAAVSTDTQYF. The chain carries TRBV9 and TRBJ2-3; D call uncertain. Germline lookup yields CDR1 SGDLS and CDR2 YYNGEE. The CDR3 loop spans 14 amino acids. Trimming pared 3 bases from V and 0 bases from J, leaving 8 bases between. Filled out from reference TRBV9 and TRBJ2-3, the complete variable domain reads DSGVTQTPKHLITATGQRVTLRCSPRSGDLSVYWYQQSLDQGLQFLIQYYNGEERAKGNILERFSAQQFPDLHSELNLSSLELGDSALYFCASSAAVSTDTQYFGPGTRLTVL.

The table lists this clonotype with a few counts. The gene calls are TRBV6-6 and TRBJ1-5; a possible D gene is TRBD1 (5 bases). The CDR3 runs 15 residues. The germline gives CDR1 MNHNY, CDR2 SVGAGI (reference sequence). With 2 bases removed from V and 7 bases from J, the gap between germline ends came to 15 bases. The CDR3 loop is CASSYRTLTDQPQHF. The CDR3 DNA sequence: TGTGCCAGCAGTTACAGGACGTTGACAGACCAGCCCCAGCATTTT.

This clonotype was seen more than once but under ten times. The V call is TRBV28, the J call TRBJ1-5; unclear D gene. Looked up from germline, CDR1 is MDHEN and CDR2 is SYDVKM. This CDR3 comprises 17 residues. Trimming shortened V by 4 bases and J by 3 bases, and 19 bases separated the two germline ends. CDR3 DNA sequence: TGTGCCAGCAGTTCGGCGTCGAAATGGGGTCTCAATCAGCCCCAGCATTTT. Protein product: CASSSASKWGLNQPQHF.

This clonotype has only a few counts. V gene TRBV5-1 combines with J gene TRBJ2-5; D possibly corresponds to TRBD1 (6 bases). Trimming cost V 1 base and J 5 bases, with 6 bases left between them. CDR1 and CDR2 from the germline V gene are SGHRS and YFSETQ. This CDR3 contains 12 residues. The CDR3 nucleotides are TGCGCCAGCAGCTTGAGGGGGGAGACCCAGTACTTC. It specifies CASSLRGETQYF.

V is TRBV20-1 and J is TRBJ2-5, with TRBD1 identical over 8 bases. Trimming took 5 bases from V and 5 from J; bases not matched to a gene: 4. The CDR3 length is 12 residues. Germline V lookup: CDR1 DFQATT, CDR2 SNEGSKA (reference sequence). CDR3 nucleotide sequence: TGCAGTGCTTCAACAGGGGGGGAGACCCAGTACTTC. Encoded protein: CSASTGGETQYF.